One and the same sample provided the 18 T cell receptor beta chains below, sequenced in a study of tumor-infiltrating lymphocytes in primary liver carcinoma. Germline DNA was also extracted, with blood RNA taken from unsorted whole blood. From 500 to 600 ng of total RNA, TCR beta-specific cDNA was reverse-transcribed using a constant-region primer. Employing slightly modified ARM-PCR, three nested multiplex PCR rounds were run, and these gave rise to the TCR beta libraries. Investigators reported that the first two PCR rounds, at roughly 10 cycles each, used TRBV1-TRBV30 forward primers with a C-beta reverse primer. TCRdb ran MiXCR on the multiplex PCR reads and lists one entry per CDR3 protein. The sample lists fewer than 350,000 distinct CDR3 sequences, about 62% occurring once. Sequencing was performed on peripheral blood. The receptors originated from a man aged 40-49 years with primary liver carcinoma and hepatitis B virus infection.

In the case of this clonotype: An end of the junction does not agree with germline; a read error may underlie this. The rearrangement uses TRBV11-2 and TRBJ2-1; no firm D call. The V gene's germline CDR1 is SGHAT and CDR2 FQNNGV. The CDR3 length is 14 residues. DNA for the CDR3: TGTGCCAGCAGCTCTCCTTCAAGGGTCAATGTGCAGTTCTTC. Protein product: CASSSPSRVNVQFF.

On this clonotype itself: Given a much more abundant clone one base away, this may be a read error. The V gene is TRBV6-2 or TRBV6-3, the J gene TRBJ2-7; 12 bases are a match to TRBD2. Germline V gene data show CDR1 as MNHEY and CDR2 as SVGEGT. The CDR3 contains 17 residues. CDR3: CASSYTSGRPSSHEQYF. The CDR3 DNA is TGTGCCAGCAGTTACACTAGCGGGAGGCCGAGCTCCCACGAGCAGTACTTC.

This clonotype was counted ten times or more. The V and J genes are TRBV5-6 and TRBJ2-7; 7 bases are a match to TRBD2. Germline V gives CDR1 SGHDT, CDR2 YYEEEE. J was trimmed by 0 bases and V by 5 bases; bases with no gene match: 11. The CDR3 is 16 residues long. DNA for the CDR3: TGTGCCAGCAGTTCGGACCCTAGCGGAGGCTCCTACGAGCAGTACTTC. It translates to CASSSDPSGGSYEQYF. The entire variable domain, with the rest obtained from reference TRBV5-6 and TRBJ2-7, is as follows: DAGVTQSPTHLIKTRGQQVTLRCSPKSGHDTVSWYQQALGQGPQFIFQYYEEEERQRGNFPDRFSGHQFPNYSSELNVNALLLGDSALYLCASSSDPSGGSYEQYFGPGTRLTVT.

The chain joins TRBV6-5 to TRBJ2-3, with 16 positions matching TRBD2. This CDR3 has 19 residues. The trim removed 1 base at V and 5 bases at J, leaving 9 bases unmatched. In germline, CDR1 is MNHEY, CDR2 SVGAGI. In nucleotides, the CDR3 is TGTGCCAGCAGTTACTACACGGGACTAGCGGGAGGGCCCGTAGATACGCAGTATTTT. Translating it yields CASSYYTGLAGGPVDTQYF.

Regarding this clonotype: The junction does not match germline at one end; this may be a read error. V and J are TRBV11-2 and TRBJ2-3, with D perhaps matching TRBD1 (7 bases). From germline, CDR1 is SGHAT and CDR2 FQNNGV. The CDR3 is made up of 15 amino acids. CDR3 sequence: CASSLDQGGLHTQYF. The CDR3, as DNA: TGTGCCAGCAGCCTAGACCAGGGGGGTCTGCATACGCAGTATTTT.

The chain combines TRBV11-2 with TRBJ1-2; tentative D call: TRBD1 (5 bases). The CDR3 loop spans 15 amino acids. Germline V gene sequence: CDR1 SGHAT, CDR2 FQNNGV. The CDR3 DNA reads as TGTTTCAGCAGCCCCTTACGGGACTCTAACTATGGCTACACCTTC. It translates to CFSSPLRDSNYGYTF.

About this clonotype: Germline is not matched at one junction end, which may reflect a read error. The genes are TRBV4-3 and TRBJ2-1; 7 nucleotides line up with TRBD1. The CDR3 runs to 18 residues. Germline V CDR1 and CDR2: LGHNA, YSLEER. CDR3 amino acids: CSSSQDSRGLGSYNEQFF. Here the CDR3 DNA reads TGCTCCAGCAGCCAAGACTCGAGGGGGCTAGGGTCCTACAATGAGCAGTTCTTC.

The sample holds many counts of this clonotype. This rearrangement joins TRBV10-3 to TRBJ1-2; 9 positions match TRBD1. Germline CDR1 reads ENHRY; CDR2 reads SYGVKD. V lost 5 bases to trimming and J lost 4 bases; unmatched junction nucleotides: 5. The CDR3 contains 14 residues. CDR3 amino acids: CAISRDREAYGYTF. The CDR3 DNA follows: TGTGCCATCAGTAGGGACAGGGAAGCCTATGGCTACACCTTC.

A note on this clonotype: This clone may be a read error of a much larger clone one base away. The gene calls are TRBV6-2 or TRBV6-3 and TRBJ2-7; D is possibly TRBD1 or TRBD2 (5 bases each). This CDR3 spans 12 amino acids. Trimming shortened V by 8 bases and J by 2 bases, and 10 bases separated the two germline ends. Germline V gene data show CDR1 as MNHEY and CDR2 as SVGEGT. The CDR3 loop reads CASGDETYEQYF. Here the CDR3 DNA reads TGTGCCAGCGGGGACGAAACCTACGAGCAGTACTTC.

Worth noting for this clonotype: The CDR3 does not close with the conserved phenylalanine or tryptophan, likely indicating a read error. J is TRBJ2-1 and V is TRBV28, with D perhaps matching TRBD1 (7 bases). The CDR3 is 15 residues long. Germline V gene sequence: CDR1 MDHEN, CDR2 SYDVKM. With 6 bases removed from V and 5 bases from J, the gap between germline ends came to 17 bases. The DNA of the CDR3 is TGTGCCAGCAGCACCGGGGGACAGCGAAACAATGAGCAGTTCTAC. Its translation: CASSTGGQRNNEQFY.

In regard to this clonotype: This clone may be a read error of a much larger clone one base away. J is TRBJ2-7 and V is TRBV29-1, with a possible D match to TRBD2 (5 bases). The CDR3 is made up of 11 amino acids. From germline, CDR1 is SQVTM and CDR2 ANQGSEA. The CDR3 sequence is CSVSPSSEQNF. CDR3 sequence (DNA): TGCAGCGTTTCCCCGAGTAGCGAGCAGAACTTC.

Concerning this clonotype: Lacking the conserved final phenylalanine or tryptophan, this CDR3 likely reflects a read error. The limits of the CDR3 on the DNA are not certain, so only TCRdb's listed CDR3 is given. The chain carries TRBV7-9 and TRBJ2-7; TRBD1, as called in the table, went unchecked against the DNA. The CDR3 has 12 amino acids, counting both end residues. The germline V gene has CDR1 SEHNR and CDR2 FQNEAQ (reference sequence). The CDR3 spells CASSQGQSEHYS.

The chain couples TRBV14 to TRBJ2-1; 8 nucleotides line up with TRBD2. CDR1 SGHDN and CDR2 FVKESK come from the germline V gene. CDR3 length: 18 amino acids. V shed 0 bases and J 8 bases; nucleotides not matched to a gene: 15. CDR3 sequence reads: CASSQDGTSRNPHDEQFF. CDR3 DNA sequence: TGTGCCAGCAGCCAAGACGGGACTAGTAGGAACCCCCACGATGAGCAGTTCTTC.

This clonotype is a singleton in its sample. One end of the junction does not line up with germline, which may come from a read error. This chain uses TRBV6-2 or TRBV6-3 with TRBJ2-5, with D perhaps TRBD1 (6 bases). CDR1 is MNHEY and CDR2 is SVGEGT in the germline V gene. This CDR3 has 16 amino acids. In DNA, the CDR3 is TGTGCCAGCAGTTACGGGGGCAGGCTAAACCAAGAGATCCAGTACTTC. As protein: CASSYGGRLNQEIQYF.

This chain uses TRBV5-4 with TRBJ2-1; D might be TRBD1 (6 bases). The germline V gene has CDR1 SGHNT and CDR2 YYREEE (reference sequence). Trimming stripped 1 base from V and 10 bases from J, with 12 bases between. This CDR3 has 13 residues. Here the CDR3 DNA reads TGTGCCAGCAGCTTGTACAGGGCACAAGAGCAGTTCTTC. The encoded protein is CASSLYRAQEQFF.

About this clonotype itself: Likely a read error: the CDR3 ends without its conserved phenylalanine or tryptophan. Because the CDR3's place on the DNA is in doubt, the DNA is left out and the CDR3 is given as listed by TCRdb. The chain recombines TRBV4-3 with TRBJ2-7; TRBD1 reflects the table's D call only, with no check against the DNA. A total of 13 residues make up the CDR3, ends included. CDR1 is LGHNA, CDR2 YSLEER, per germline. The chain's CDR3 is CASSQDRGGEKYS.

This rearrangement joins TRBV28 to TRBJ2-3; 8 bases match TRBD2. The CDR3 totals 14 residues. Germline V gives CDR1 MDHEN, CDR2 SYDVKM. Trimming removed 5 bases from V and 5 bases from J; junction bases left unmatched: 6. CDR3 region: CASSQAGDVDTQYF. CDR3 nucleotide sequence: TGTGCCAGCAGTCAAGCGGGAGATGTAGATACGCAGTATTTT.

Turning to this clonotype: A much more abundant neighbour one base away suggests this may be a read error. CDR3 sequence (DNA): TGCGCCAGCAGCCAAAACGGGCAGGGGGGCTATGGCTACACCTTC. It specifies CASSQNGQGGYGYTF. J is TRBJ1-2 and V is TRBV4-1; 7 positions match TRBD1. The CDR3 consists of 15 residues. Germline values: CDR1 MGHRA, CDR2 YSYEKL. The V segment lost 2 bases and the J segment 4 bases; nucleotides outside the gene matches: 7.